A single sample gave rise to the 32 T cell receptor beta chains below, sequenced in a study of technical replicates of blood from a handful of donors. Method: immunoSEQ multiplex PCR; TCRdb's copy keeps in-frame clones and lacks some. The sample holds roughly 100,000 clones, roughly 95% seen once. The sequenced sample consisted of T cells isolated from PBMCs. The receptor source for this set is a human donor in good health.

The J gene is TRBJ2-7, the V gene TRBV19; TRBD2 matches 8 bases. This CDR3 is built from 15 residues. The germline V gene has CDR1 LNHDA and CDR2 SQIVND (reference sequence). V lost 4 bases, J lost 3 bases, and 8 bases stayed unmatched. This chain's CDR3 is CASSNGRVPYYEQYF. DNA for the CDR3: TGTGCCAGTAGTAACGGGAGGGTCCCTTACTACGAGCAGTACTTC.

The V call is TRBV4-2, the J call TRBJ2-1, with D possibly being TRBD2 (6 bases). The V end was cut by 4 bases, the J end by 4 bases, with 14 bases between. The CDR3 is 15 residues long. The V gene's germline CDR1 is LGHNA and CDR2 YNFKEQ. CDR3 sequence: CASSPTRTTYNEQFF. The CDR3, as DNA: TGTGCCAGCAGCCCGACTAGGACTACGTACAATGAGCAGTTCTTC.

The CDR3 reads CAIRDRYNEQFF. CDR3 coding DNA: TGTGCCATCCGGGACAGATACAATGAGCAGTTCTTC. The chain couples TRBV10-3 to TRBJ2-1, with 7 bases fitting TRBD1. Trimming removed 8 bases from V and 4 bases from J; junction bases left unmatched: 2. The CDR3 loop spans 12 amino acids. Germline-derived CDR1 and CDR2 are ENHRY and SYGVKD.

The chain uses TRBV4-2 and TRBJ2-7, with 7 bases lining up with TRBD1. The J segment lost 2 bases and the V segment lost 5 bases, leaving 6 bases of the junction unmatched. The CDR3 runs to 14 residues. The germline gives CDR1 LGHNA, CDR2 YNFKEQ. As DNA, the CDR3 is TGTGCCAGCAGCTTCCGACAGGGCACCTACGAGCAGTACTTC. Protein sequence: CASSFRQGTYEQYF.

CDR3 nucleotides: TGTGCCAGCAGCTTGGCCTGGAGACAGGGAACCGGGGAGCTGTTTTTT. Its protein product is CASSLAWRQGTGELFF. The chain couples TRBV5-4 to TRBJ2-2; 7 nucleotides align to TRBD1. Germline trimming cut 0 bases from V and 5 bases from J; bases unmatched to any gene: 7. Germline CDR1 and CDR2: SGHNT and YYREEE (reference sequence). The CDR3 is 16 residues long.

The rearrangement joins TRBV19 to TRBJ1-4, with a weak D call TRBD1 (5 bases). This CDR3 spans 15 amino acids. Between the trimmed V and J ends, which lost 5 bases and 0 bases, there was a span of 10 bases. Germline V CDR1 and CDR2: LNHDA, SQIVND (reference sequence). CDR3 DNA sequence: TGTGCCAGTAGTGAGACAGTTGCAACTAATGAAAAACTGTTTTTT. Protein sequence: CASSETVATNEKLFF.

This chain joins TRBV7-9 and TRBJ2-5, with a possible D match to TRBD1 (5 bases). With 5 bases removed from V and 1 base from J, the gap between germline ends came to 14 bases. Germline V CDR1 and CDR2: SEHNR, FQNEAQ (reference sequence). The CDR3 has 15 residues. The DNA of the CDR3 is TGTGCCAGCAGCAAACATATCAGGGTCCAAGAGACCCAGTACTTC. This gives the protein CASSKHIRVQETQYF. The full variable domain, with the rest looked up from reference TRBV7-9 and TRBJ2-5, is DTGVSQNPRHKITKRGQNVTFRCDPISEHNRLYWYRQTLGQGPEFLTYFQNEAQLEKSRLLSDRFSAERPKGSFSTLEIQRTEQGDSAMYLCASSKHIRVQETQYFGPGTRLLVL.

This rearrangement joins TRBV4-3 to TRBJ2-2; maybe TRBD1 (6 bases). From germline, CDR1 is LGHNA and CDR2 YSLEER. With 4 bases removed from V and 5 bases from J, the gap between germline ends came to 11 bases. The CDR3 has 14 residues. The CDR3 sequence: CASSRYTGTGELFF. The CDR3 nucleotides read TGCGCCAGCAGCCGCTATACAGGGACCGGGGAGCTGTTTTTT.

This clone was detected once. The sample contains more than one DNA sequence encoding this CDR3. V is TRBV6-1 and J is TRBJ2-1; 15 bases fit TRBD2. Germline assignment: CDR1 MNHNS and CDR2 SASEGT. There are 15 residues in the CDR3. After removal of 6 bases from V and 4 bases from J, the junction contained 1 base not matched to a gene. CDR3 sequence: CASSGLAGGYNEQFF. CDR3 nucleotide sequence: TGTGCCAGCAGCGGACTAGCGGGGGGGTACAATGAGCAGTTCTTC.

The J gene is TRBJ1-2, the V gene TRBV29-1; the D is unclear. The CDR3 is 12 amino acids. V shed 3 bases and J shed 4 bases, with 9 bases lying between them. From germline, CDR1 is SQVTM and CDR2 ANQGSEA. The CDR3 loop reads CSVERLVYGYTF. As DNA, the CDR3 is TGCAGCGTTGAGCGGCTCGTCTATGGCTACACCTTC.

The chain employs TRBV27 and TRBJ2-7; 8 positions match TRBD2. J gave up 6 bases and V 7 bases, and 14 bases lay outside the gene matches. This CDR3 is 15 amino acids long. The germline V gene encodes CDR1 MNHEY and CDR2 SMNVEV (reference sequence). The CDR3 coding sequence is TGTGCCAGCAAAAGTGAACGGGAGGGCCGGGGCGAGCAGTACTTC. Translation gives CASKSEREGRGEQYF.

The chain uses TRBV6-1 and TRBJ1-2; D is perhaps TRBD1 (5 bases). The CDR3 contains 15 residues. With 8 bases removed from V and 6 bases from J, the gap between germline ends came to 22 bases. Germline values: CDR1 MNHNS, CDR2 SASEGT. CDR3 DNA: TGTGCCAGCCGGCCCTCATCGGGGGAATTAAATGGCTACACCTTC. It translates to CASRPSSGELNGYTF.

The rearrangement joins TRBV4-3 to TRBJ2-2; the D is unclear. The CDR3 spans 14 residues. Germline CDR1 reads LGHNA; CDR2 reads YSLEER. Trimming left V 0 bases short and J 5 bases short, with 7 bases between. In DNA form, the CDR3 reads TGCGCCAGCAGCCAAGATGACTCTACCGGGGAGCTGTTTTTT. The encoded protein is CASSQDDSTGELFF.

J is TRBJ2-3 and V is TRBV4-1, with a weak D call TRBD2 (6 bases). This CDR3 has 18 amino acids. Looked up from germline, CDR1 is MGHRA and CDR2 is YSYEKL. V lost 3 bases to trimming and J lost 7 bases, with 26 bases between them. DNA for the CDR3: TGCGCCAGCAGCCAGGGTTATTTCGAGGACACGGAGGGAAATACGCAGTATTTT. Translated: CASSQGYFEDTEGNTQYF.

This rearrangement joins TRBV19 to TRBJ2-5; D unclear. There are 12 residues in the CDR3. The germline V and J ends were trimmed by 3 bases and 4 bases, with 6 bases remaining between them. Germline CDR1 is LNHDA and CDR2 is SQIVND (reference sequence). CDR3 in amino acids: CASSMARETQYF. The CDR3 coding sequence is TGTGCCAGTAGTATGGCAAGAGAGACCCAGTACTTC.

This chain uses TRBV7-3 with TRBJ2-3; possible D gene TRBD2, 6 bases. The CDR3 covers 15 residues. The V end was cut by 2 bases, the J end by 2 bases, with 11 bases between. Per the germline V gene, CDR1 is SGHTA and CDR2 is FQGTGA. CDR3 bases: TGTGCCAGCAGCTTAGGGGCTAGCGTCACAGATACGCAGTATTTT. It codes for CASSLGASVTDTQYF.

The chain recombines TRBV15 with TRBJ2-7, with TRBD1 matching 7 bases. The length of the CDR3 is 14 residues. V shed 6 bases and J 1 base; nucleotides not matched to a gene: 6. Germline lookup yields CDR1 LNHNV and CDR2 YYDKDF (reference sequence). The CDR3 DNA reads TGTGCCACCAGGAAGACAGGGATTTCCTACGAGCAGTACTTC. It is translated as CATRKTGISYEQYF.

The genes are TRBV5-1 and TRBJ2-1; 10 bases map to TRBD2. V lost 1 base, J lost 1 base, and 5 bases stayed unmatched. Germline V gene data show CDR1 as SGHRS and CDR2 as YFSETQ. There are 17 residues in the CDR3. The CDR3: CASSLKREGLSYNEQFF. The DNA for the CDR3 is TGCGCCAGCAGCTTGAAGCGGGAGGGCCTATCCTACAATGAGCAGTTCTTC.

This rearrangement joins TRBV10-3 to TRBJ2-1; tentatively, D is TRBD2 (5 bases). Germline CDR1 ENHRY, CDR2 SYGVKD. This CDR3 comprises 16 residues. V lost 0 bases and J 3 bases, leaving 12 bases between the germline ends. The DNA for the CDR3 is TGTGCCATCAGTGAGTCAAGCGGAAACTACTACAATGAGCAGTTCTTC. Encoded protein: CAISESSGNYYNEQFF.

The chain joins TRBV6-1 to TRBJ1-5; possibly TRBD1 for D (6 bases). This CDR3 is built from 16 residues. The V gene lost 3 bases and the J gene lost 2 bases, with 14 bases spanning the gap. Germline loops: CDR1 MNHNS, CDR2 SASEGT. CDR3 in amino acids: CASSDTRGSGNQPQHF. The CDR3 DNA sequence: TGTGCCAGCAGTGATACAAGGGGGTCCGGCAATCAGCCCCAGCATTTT.

The chain has TRBV2 and TRBJ2-1; D unclear. The CDR3 totals 15 residues. Germline assignment: CDR1 SNHLY and CDR2 FYNNEI. Deletions cut 4 bases from V and 4 bases from J, with 14 bases between. CDR3 coding DNA: TGTGCCAGCAGTGGCGGCGGATCCCAATACAATGAGCAGTTCTTC. Translation gives CASSGGGSQYNEQFF.

V usage is TRBV29-1 and J usage is TRBJ2-1; D perhaps matches TRBD2 (6 bases). V was pared by 6 bases and J by 6 bases, with 12 bases between. The germline V gene has CDR1 SQVTM and CDR2 ANQGSEA. The length of the CDR3 is 12 residues. Here the CDR3 reads CSVRAGSNEQFF. DNA of the CDR3: TGCAGCGTCCGAGCGGGTTCCAATGAGCAGTTCTTC.

The V gene is TRBV11-2, the J gene TRBJ1-2; possibly TRBD1 for D (5 bases). The length of the CDR3 is 13 residues. The V end lost 4 bases, the J end lost 2 bases, and 8 bases lay between the germline ends. CDR1 and CDR2 from the germline V gene are SGHAT and FQNNGV. For the CDR3, the DNA is TGTGCCAGCAGCTCGGGGGAAAACTATGGCTACACCTTC. Residues: CASSSGENYGYTF.

Here the CDR3 reads CASARDRGNEKLFF. Here the CDR3 DNA reads TGTGCCAGCGCCCGGGACAGGGGTAATGAAAAACTGTTTTTT. The chain uses TRBV7-9 and TRBJ1-4; 10 bases line up with TRBD1. The germline gives CDR1 SEHNR, CDR2 FQNEAQ (reference sequence). The length of the CDR3 is 14 residues. V lost 8 bases to trimming and J lost 4 bases; unmatched junction nucleotides: 4.

The V gene is TRBV27, the J gene TRBJ2-1; 7 nucleotides align to TRBD2. The CDR3 is 15 residues long. Losses at the gene ends were 3 bases for V and 2 bases for J; bases not matched to a gene: 4. From germline, CDR1 is MNHEY and CDR2 SMNVEV (reference sequence). The CDR3 loop reads CASSLAGEAYNEQFF. The DNA of the CDR3 is TGTGCCAGCAGTTTGGCGGGAGAGGCCTACAATGAGCAGTTCTTC.

This clone was detected a few times. The chain combines TRBV7-2 with TRBJ1-2, with D perhaps TRBD1 (5 bases). CDR3 size: 13 residues. Germline V gene lookup returns CDR1 SGHTA and CDR2 FQGNSA. V lost 1 base and J lost 4, with 7 bases in between. The CDR3 region has the DNA TGTGCCAGCAGCTTAGACAGGATCTATGGCTACACCTTC. This encodes CASSLDRIYGYTF.

The chain uses TRBV6-5 and TRBJ2-7; D gene ambiguous. The CDR3 loop spans 13 amino acids. The V gene's germline CDR1 is MNHEY and CDR2 SVGAGI. Trimming left V 2 bases short and J 6 bases short, with 11 bases between. The CDR3 here is CASSYGSMSEQYF. The CDR3 bases are TGTGCCAGCAGTTACGGTAGCATGTCCGAGCAGTACTTC.

The chain combines TRBV4-1 with TRBJ1-5; TRBD1 matches 9 bases. V was clipped by 1 base and J by 1 base; unmatched bases: 2. CDR3 length: 16 amino acids. CDR1 and CDR2 (germline): MGHRA, YSYEKL. The CDR3 protein is CASSQGQGESNQPQHF. The DNA for the CDR3 is TGCGCCAGCAGCCAAGGACAGGGGGAGAGCAATCAGCCCCAGCATTTT.

The chain recombines TRBV27 with TRBJ2-7; TRBD1 aligns across 8 bases. V lost 4 bases to trimming and J lost 5 bases; unmatched junction nucleotides: 4. The CDR3 has 13 amino acids. Germline lookup yields CDR1 MNHEY and CDR2 SMNVEV (reference sequence). CDR3 region: CASSWTGTDEQYF. The DNA of the CDR3 is TGTGCCAGCAGTTGGACAGGGACGGACGAGCAGTACTTC.

This chain connects TRBV4-1 to TRBJ2-1; a possible D gene is TRBD1 (5 bases). Germline values: CDR1 MGHRA, CDR2 YSYEKL. With 2 bases removed from V and 0 bases from J, the gap between germline ends came to 8 bases. The CDR3 spans 15 residues. The CDR3 DNA follows: TGCGCCAGCAGCCAATCAGGGAACTCCTACAATGAGCAGTTCTTC. Encoded protein: CASSQSGNSYNEQFF.

The V gene is TRBV29-1, the J gene TRBJ2-1, with 11 bases fitting TRBD2. With V trimmed by 3 bases and J by 3 bases, 1 base remained unmatched. CDR3 length: 14 amino acids. Germline CDR1 and CDR2: SQVTM and ANQGSEA. CDR3 nucleotides: TGCAGCGTTGAGGGACTAGCGGACTACAATGAGCAGTTCTTC. It yields the protein CSVEGLADYNEQFF.

This chain links TRBV15 with TRBJ1-5; the D is unclear. The ends were cut back, 0 bases at V and 7 bases at J, with 4 bases in the middle. The CDR3 length is 12 residues. Looked up from germline, CDR1 is LNHNV and CDR2 is YYDKDF (reference sequence). The CDR3 DNA follows: TGTGCCACCAGCAGAGATCGGCAGCCCCAGCATTTT. It codes for CATSRDRQPQHF. The whole variable domain, filled in from reference TRBV15 and TRBJ1-5, reads DAMVIQNPRYQVTQFGKPVTLSCSQTLNHNVMYWYQQKSSQAPKLLFHYYDKDFNNEADTPDNFQSRRPNTSFCFLDIRSPGLGDTAMYLCATSRDRQPQHFGDGTRLSIL.